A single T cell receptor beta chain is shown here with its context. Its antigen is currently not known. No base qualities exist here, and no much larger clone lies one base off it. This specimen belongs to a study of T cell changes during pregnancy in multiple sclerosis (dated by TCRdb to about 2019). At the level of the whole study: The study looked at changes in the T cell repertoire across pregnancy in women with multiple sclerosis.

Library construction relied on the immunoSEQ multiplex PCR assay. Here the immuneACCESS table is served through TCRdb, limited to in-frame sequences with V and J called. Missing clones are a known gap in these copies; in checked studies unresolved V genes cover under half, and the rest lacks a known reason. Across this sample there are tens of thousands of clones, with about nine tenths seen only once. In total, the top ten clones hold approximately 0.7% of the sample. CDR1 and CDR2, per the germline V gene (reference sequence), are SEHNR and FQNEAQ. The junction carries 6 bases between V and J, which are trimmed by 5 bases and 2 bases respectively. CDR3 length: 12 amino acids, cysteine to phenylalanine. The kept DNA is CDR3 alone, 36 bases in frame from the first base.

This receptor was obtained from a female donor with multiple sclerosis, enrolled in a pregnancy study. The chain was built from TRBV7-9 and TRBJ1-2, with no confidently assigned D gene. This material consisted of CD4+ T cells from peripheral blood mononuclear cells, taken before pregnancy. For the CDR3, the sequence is CASSHNNYGYTF. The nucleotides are TGTGCCAGCAGCCACAACAACTATGGCTACACCTTC.